Below, 15 T cell receptor beta chains from the same sample are listed, as sequenced in a study of T-cell memory formation after mild COVID-19. Each CDR3 protein gets one entry after TCRdb re-called the 5' RACE reads with MiXCR. Of some 250,000 distinct CDR3 sequences listed, approximately 18% are singletons. The specimen sequenced was PBMCs or a T cell subset sorted from them (not recorded which). Source of these receptors: a man between 18 and 35 years old who had mild COVID-19 (a few samples of this study predate the infection). Cell type and time point are not known.

This clonotype was found many times. The chain links TRBV4-3 to TRBJ1-3, with no clear D. V was trimmed by 1 base and J by 2 bases, leaving 9 bases between them. The germline gives CDR1 LGHNA, CDR2 YSLEER. The CDR3 sequence is 15 residues long. DNA for the CDR3: TGCGCCAGCAGCCAAGCGCGGACGGCTGGAAACACCATATATTTT. Amino acid sequence: CASSQARTAGNTIYF.

This clonotype was seen a few times. This chain joins TRBV7-2 and TRBJ2-5; 7 bases map to TRBD1. Germline loops: CDR1 SGHTA, CDR2 FQGNSA. The CDR3 extends over 15 amino acids. V trimming: 2 bases; J trimming: 5 bases; junction bases outside the gene matches: 8. The CDR3 sequence: CASSLTRQGGETQYF. Written as DNA, the CDR3 is TGTGCCAGCAGCTTAACTAGACAGGGCGGGGAGACCCAGTACTTC.

This clonotype has more than one count but fewer than ten. This chain connects TRBV18 to TRBJ2-1, with D unresolved. V dropped 1 base and J dropped 0 bases, with 4 bases sitting between them. CDR1 and CDR2 from the germline V gene are KGHSH and LQKENI. The CDR3 is made up of 14 amino acids. CDR3 amino acids: CASSPQSSYNEQFF. The CDR3 nucleotides read TGTGCCAGCTCACCACAGAGCTCCTACAATGAGCAGTTCTTC. Supplemented by reference TRBV18 and TRBJ2-1, the full variable domain reads NAGVMQNPRHLVRRRGQEARLRCSPMKGHSHVYWYRQLPEEGLKFMVYLQKENIIDESGMPKERFSAEFPKEGPSILRIQQVVRGDSAAYFCASSPQSSYNEQFFGPGTRLTVL.

The chain recombines TRBV5-4 with TRBJ1-4; maybe TRBD1 (5 bases). This CDR3 is 16 amino acids long. V gave up 3 bases and J gave up 7 bases, with 19 bases separating them. Germline CDR1 reads SGHNT; CDR2 reads YYREEE (reference sequence). This CDR3 is CASSSPVAGQIEKLFF. CDR3 in DNA: TGTGCCAGCAGCTCCCCCGTTGCGGGGCAGATTGAAAAACTGTTTTTT.

This clonotype was recorded a few times. The chain has TRBV12-3 or TRBV12-4 and TRBJ1-1, with 8 nucleotides matching TRBD1. V trimming: 7 bases; J trimming: 4 bases; junction bases outside the gene matches: 11. This CDR3 comprises 15 residues. The CDR3 nucleotides read TGTGCCAGCACCTGGGGGGCAGGGGGCCCCACTGAAGCTTTCTTT. It codes for CASTWGAGGPTEAFF.

This chain connects TRBV20-1 to TRBJ2-7; either TRBD1 or TRBD2 may supply D (5 bases each). The CDR3 length is 12 residues. Germline V gene lookup returns CDR1 DFQATT and CDR2 SNEGSKA (reference sequence). Trimming took 3 bases from V and 5 from J, leaving 11 bases between them. The CDR3 protein is CSASPGTHEQYF. DNA for the CDR3: TGCAGTGCTAGTCCCGGGACCCACGAGCAGTACTTC.

This clonotype was recorded a few times. The chain carries TRBV5-1 and TRBJ1-2, with TRBD1 matching 8 bases. The germline CDR1 and CDR2 sequences are SGHRS and YFSETQ. This CDR3 spans 13 amino acids. Unmatched junction bases numbered 6, after V lost 7 bases and J lost 4 bases. CDR3 bases: TGCGCCAGCTCGGGACAGGAGAGCTATGGCTACACCTTC. Residues: CASSGQESYGYTF.

The chain has TRBV11-2 and TRBJ2-7; possibly TRBD2 for D (5 bases). Between the trimmed V and J ends, which lost 6 bases and 1 base, there was a span of 13 bases. CDR1 and CDR2 from the germline V gene are SGHAT and FQNNGV. The CDR3 is 14 amino acids. CDR3 amino acids: CASRTLGGSYEQYV. The CDR3 DNA reads as TGTGCCAGCAGGACTCTGGGCGGGTCCTACGAGCAGTACGTC.

This clonotype has just a few counts. This chain connects TRBV7-6 to TRBJ2-3; 11 bases agree with TRBD1. This CDR3 is built from 15 residues. The trim removed 1 base at V and 4 bases at J, leaving 1 base unmatched. Germline CDR1 SGHVS, CDR2 FNYEAQ. CDR3 loop: CASSLGTGGSDTQYF. CDR3 nucleotides: TGTGCCAGCAGCTTAGGGACAGGGGGCTCAGATACGCAGTATTTT. Variable domain in full (rest from reference TRBV7-6 and TRBJ2-3): GAGVSQSPRYKVTKRGQDVALRCDPISGHVSLYWYRQALGQGPEFLTYFNYEAQQDKSGLPNDRFSAERPEGSISTLTIQRTEQRDSAMYRCASSLGTGGSDTQYFGPGTRLTVL.

V is TRBV25-1 and J is TRBJ2-5, with 11 positions matching TRBD2. V was pared by 2 bases and J by 4 bases, with 6 bases of the junction left unmatched. Germline CDR1 is MGHDK and CDR2 is SYGVNS. This CDR3 has 16 amino acids. Written as DNA, the CDR3 is TGTGCCAGCAGTGAAGTGACTAGCGGGGCTGGAGAGACCCAGTACTTC. Translation gives CASSEVTSGAGETQYF.

The genes are TRBV5-1 and TRBJ2-1; the D call may be TRBD1 or TRBD2 (6 bases each). The CDR3 totals 14 residues. CDR1 and CDR2 (germline): SGHRS, YFSETQ. V was pared by 3 bases and J by 8 bases, with 15 bases between. CDR3 protein: CASSSGWGADEQFF. The CDR3, as DNA: TGCGCCAGCAGCTCCGGATGGGGGGCTGATGAGCAGTTCTTC. Together with reference TRBV5-1 and TRBJ2-1, the CDR3 gives the full variable domain: KAGVTQTPRYLIKTRGQQVTLSCSPISGHRSVSWYQQTPGQGLQFLFEYFSETQRNKGNFPGRFSGRQFSNSRSEMNVSTLELGDSALYLCASSSGWGADEQFFGPGTRLTVL.

This chain links TRBV6-4 with TRBJ2-1; 12 bases map to TRBD2. V shed 0 bases and J 6 bases; nucleotides not matched to a gene: 0. This CDR3 is 15 amino acids long. CDR1 is MRHNA, CDR2 SNTAGT, per germline. CDR3 sequence: CASSDSGLAGNEQFF. The CDR3 nucleotides read TGTGCCAGCAGTGACTCGGGACTAGCGGGCAATGAGCAGTTCTTC.

This clonotype showed up just a few times. The chain joins TRBV29-1 to TRBJ2-5; 8 nucleotides align to TRBD1. Trimming at V came to 6 bases and at J to 4 bases, leaving 4 bases not matched to a gene. Per germline, CDR1 SQVTM and CDR2 ANQGSEA. The CDR3 covers 12 residues. CDR3 DNA: TGCAGCGTAAGGACAGGGTCAGAGACCCAGTACTTC. Encoded protein: CSVRTGSETQYF. Together with reference TRBV29-1 and TRBJ2-5, the CDR3 gives the full variable domain: SAVISQKPSRDICQRGTSLTIQCQVDSQVTMMFWYRQQPGQSLTLIATANQGSEATYESGFVIDKFPISRPNLTFSTLTVSNMSPEDSSIYLCSVRTGSETQYFGPGTRLLVL.

This clonotype was seen many times. The chain uses TRBV5-4 and TRBJ1-4, with 7 bases aligning to TRBD1. Germline CDR1 reads SGHNT; CDR2 reads YYREEE (reference sequence). CDR3 size: 14 residues. The ends lost 4 bases at V and 8 bases at J; junction bases unmatched: 8. The CDR3, as DNA: TGTGCCAGCAGCGCCGGAGGGGGCGAAGAAAAACTGTTTTTT. Protein sequence: CASSAGGGEEKLFF.

This clonotype was seen only a few times. This chain links TRBV6-2 or TRBV6-3 with TRBJ2-1; D unclear. The CDR3 sequence is 12 residues long. Trimming left V 1 base short and J 7 bases short, with 5 bases between. Germline V lookup: CDR1 MNHEY, CDR2 SVGEGT. The CDR3 loop is CASSYFPNEQFF. The CDR3 nucleotides read TGTGCCAGCAGTTACTTCCCTAATGAGCAGTTCTTC.